The T cell receptor (beta chain) described here comes from a study of OX40 agonist ivuxolimab in advanced cancers. For the study at large: At 0.01 to 10 mg/kg, ivuxolimab was administered intravenously to patients every 2 weeks.

Repertoires were generated with immunoSEQ multiplex PCR, while TCRdb's copy carries only in-frame clones and drops some. Among approximately 52,000 clones listed, about 82% were seen once. The CDR3 loop spans 17 amino acids. V shed 0 bases and J shed 7 bases, with 16 bases lying between them. Germline V gives CDR1 MNHEY, CDR2 SMNVEV (reference sequence). The genes are TRBV27 and TRBJ1-6; D perhaps matches TRBD1 (6 bases). The sequence derives from an adult with an advanced solid tumor such as melanoma, head and neck, liver or kidney cancer. This material consisted of CD4+ or CD8+ T cells sorted from blood, taken in a trial of the OX40 agonist ivuxolimab. CDR3 bases: TGTGCCAGCAGTTTATCGTGGGGGGCAGGGAACAATTCACCCCTCCACTTT. Its translation is CASSLSWGAGNNSPLHF.